This entry is about one TCR beta chain. As yet, its antigen is unknown. The CDR3 loop spans 13 amino acids. The junction had 6 bases not matched to a gene; V was cut back by 8 bases and J by 6 bases. The V gene's germline CDR1 is SGHDT and CDR2 YYEEEE. These data belong to a study of T cell responses to AZD1222 COVID-19 vaccine. Points from the study as a whole: Regions 160-218 and 743-854 dominated among vaccine-associated CD4 TCRs spanning spike.

The protocol was immunoSEQ multiplex PCR, while the TCRdb copy is restricted to in-frame clones and leaves out a portion. The table has 150,000 to 200,000 clones, 70% to 90% seen once. The receptor was derived from an adult in good health. Sequenced material: peripheral blood, taken on day 0 of AZD1222 vaccination. This chain links TRBV5-6 with TRBJ2-7, with 12 bases identical to TRBD2. Written as DNA, the CDR3 is TGTGCCAGTCGACTAGCGGGAGCTTCCGAGCAGTACTTC. This codes for CASRLAGASEQYF. Together with reference TRBV5-6 and TRBJ2-7, the CDR3 gives the full variable domain: DAGVTQSPTHLIKTRGQQVTLRCSPKSGHDTVSWYQQALGQGPQFIFQYYEEEERQRGNFPDRFSGHQFPNYSSELNVNALLLGDSALYLCASRLAGASEQYFGPGTRLTVT.